The clone carrying this T cell receptor beta chain was picked up a small number of times. These data come from a study of beta chain features in type 1 diabetes. All of the isolated RNA was reverse transcribed, so expressed TCRB transcripts were sequenced. Generated by immunoSEQ multiplex PCR, the TCRdb table keeps only in-frame clones and is missing some. The repertoire holds some 500,000 clones, with about an eighth as singletons. This CDR3 is built from 15 residues. Germline V lookup: CDR1 MNHEY, CDR2 SMNVEV (reference sequence). V lost 6 bases to trimming and J lost 4 bases; unmatched junction nucleotides: 6.

The TCR was taken from a woman between 18 and 29 years old in good health. Specimen: naive CD4+ T cells from blood. The V call is TRBV27, the J call TRBJ1-6; 7 bases align to TRBD1. The DNA of the CDR3 is TGTGCCAGCAGAAACAGGGGCACATATAATTCACCCCTCCACTTT. Its protein product is CASRNRGTYNSPLHF.